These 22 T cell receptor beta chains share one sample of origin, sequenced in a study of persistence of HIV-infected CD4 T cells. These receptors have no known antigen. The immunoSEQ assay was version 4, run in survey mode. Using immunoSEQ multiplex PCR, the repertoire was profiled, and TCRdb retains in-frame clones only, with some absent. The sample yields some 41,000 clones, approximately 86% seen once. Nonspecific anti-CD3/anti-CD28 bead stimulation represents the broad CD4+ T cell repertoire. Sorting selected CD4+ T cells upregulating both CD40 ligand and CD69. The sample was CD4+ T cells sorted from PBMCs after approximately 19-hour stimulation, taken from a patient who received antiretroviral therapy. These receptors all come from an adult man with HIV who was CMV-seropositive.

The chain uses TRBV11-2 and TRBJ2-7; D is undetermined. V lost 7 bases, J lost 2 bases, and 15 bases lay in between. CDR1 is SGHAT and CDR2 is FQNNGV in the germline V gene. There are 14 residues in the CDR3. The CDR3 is CASTLRDGTYEQYF. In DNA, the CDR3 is TGTGCCAGCACCCTAAGAGACGGTACCTACGAGCAGTACTTC.

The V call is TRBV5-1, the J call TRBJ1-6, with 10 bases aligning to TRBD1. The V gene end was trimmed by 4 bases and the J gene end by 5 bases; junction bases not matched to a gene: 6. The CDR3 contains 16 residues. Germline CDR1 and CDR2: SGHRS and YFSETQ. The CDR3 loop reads CASSLRQGADNSPLHF. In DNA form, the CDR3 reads TGCGCCAGCAGCCTAAGACAGGGGGCCGATAATTCACCCCTCCACTTT.

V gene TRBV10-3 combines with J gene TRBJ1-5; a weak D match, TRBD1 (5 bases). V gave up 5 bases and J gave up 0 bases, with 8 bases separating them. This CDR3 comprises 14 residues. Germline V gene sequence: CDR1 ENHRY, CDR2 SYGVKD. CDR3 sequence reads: CAISRGDSNQPQHF. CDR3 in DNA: TGTGCCATCAGTAGAGGGGATAGCAATCAGCCCCAGCATTTT.

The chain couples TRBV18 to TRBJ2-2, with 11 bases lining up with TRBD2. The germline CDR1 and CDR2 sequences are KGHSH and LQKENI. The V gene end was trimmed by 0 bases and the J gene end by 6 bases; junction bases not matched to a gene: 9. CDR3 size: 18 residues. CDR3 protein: CASSPPQVAGGVPGELFF. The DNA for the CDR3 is TGTGCCAGCTCACCACCGCAAGTAGCGGGAGGGGTTCCCGGGGAGCTGTTTTTT.

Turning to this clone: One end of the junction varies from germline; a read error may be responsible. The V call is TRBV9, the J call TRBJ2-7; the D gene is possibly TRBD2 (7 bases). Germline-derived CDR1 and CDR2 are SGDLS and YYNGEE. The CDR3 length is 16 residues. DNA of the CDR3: TGTCCCAGCAGCGTAGGGGGGGGGCCGAATTCCTACGAGCAGTACTTC. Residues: CPSSVGGGPNSYEQYF.

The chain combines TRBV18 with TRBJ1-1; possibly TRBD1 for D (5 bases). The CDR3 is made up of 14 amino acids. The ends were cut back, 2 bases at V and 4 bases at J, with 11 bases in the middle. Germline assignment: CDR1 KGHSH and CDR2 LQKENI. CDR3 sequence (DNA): TGTGCCAGCTCACCATTGGGGGGTAGCACTGAAGCTTTCTTT. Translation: CASSPLGGSTEAFF.

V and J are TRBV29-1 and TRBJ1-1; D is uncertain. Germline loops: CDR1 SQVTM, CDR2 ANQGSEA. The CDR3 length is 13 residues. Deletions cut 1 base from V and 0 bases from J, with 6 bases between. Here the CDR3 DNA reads TGCAGCGTTGAAGGAAGGCTGAACACTGAAGCTTTCTTT. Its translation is CSVEGRLNTEAFF.

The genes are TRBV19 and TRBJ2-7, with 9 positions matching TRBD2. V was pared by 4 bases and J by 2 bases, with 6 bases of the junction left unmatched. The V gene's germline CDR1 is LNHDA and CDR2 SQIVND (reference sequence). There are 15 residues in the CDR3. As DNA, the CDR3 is TGTGCCAGTAGTACCTTAGCGGGAGTGGCCTACGAGCAGTACTTC. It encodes CASSTLAGVAYEQYF.

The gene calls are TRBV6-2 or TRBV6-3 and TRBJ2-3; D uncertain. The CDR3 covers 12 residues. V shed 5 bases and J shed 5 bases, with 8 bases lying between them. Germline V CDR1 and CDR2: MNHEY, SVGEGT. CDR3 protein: CASSGWIDTQYF. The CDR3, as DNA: TGTGCCAGCAGTGGGTGGATAGATACGCAGTATTTT.

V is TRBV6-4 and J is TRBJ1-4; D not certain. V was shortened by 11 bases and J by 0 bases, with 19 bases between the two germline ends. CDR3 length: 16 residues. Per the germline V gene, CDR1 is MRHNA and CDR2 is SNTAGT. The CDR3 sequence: CAPPGRQSTTNEKLFF. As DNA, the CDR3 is TGTGCCCCTCCGGGTAGGCAATCTACAACTAATGAAAAACTGTTTTTT.

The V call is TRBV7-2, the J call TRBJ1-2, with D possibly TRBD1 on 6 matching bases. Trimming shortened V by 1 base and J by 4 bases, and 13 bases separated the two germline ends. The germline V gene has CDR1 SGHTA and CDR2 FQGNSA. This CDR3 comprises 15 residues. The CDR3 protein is CASSLGGGHSYGYTF. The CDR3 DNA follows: TGTGCCAGCAGCTTAGGCGGGGGGCATAGCTATGGCTACACCTTC.

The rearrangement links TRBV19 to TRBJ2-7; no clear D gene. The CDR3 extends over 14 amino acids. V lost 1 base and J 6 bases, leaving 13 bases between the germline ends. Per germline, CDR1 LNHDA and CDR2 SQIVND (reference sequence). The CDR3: CASSIGPASREQYF. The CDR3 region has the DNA TGTGCCAGTAGTATAGGCCCAGCATCTCGCGAGCAGTACTTC.

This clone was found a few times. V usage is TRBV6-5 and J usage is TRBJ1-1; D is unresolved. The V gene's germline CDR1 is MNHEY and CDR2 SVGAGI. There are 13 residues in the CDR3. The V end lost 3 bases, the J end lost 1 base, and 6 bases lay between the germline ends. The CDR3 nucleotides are TGTGCCAGCAGTTATATGGGGAACACTGAAGCTTTCTTT. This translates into CASSYMGNTEAFF.

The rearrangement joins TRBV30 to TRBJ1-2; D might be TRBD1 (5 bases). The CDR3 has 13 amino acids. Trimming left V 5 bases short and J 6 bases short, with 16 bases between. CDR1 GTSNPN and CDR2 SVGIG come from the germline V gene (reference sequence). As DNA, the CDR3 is TGTGCCTGGGCGCCGGGACGCAGAAATGGCTACACCTTC. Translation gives CAWAPGRRNGYTF.

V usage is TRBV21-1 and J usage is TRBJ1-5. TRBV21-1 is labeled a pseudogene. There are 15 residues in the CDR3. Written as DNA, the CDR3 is TGTGCCAGCAGCAAAGGCTGGCCGGGGAATCAGCCCCAGCATTTT. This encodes CASSKGWPGNQPQHF.

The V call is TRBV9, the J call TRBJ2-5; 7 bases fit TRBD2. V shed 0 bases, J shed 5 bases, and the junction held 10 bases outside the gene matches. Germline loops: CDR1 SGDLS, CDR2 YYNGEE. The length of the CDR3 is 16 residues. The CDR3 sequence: CASSVGVGEGLETQYF. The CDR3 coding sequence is TGTGCCAGCAGCGTAGGCGTGGGGGAGGGTCTCGAGACCCAGTACTTC.

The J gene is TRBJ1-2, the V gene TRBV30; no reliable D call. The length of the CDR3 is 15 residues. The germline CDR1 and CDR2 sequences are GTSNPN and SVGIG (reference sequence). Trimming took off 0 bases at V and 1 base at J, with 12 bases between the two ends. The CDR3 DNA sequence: TGTGCCTGGAGTGTACTTTGGACTCTTAACTATGGCTACACCTTC. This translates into CAWSVLWTLNYGYTF.

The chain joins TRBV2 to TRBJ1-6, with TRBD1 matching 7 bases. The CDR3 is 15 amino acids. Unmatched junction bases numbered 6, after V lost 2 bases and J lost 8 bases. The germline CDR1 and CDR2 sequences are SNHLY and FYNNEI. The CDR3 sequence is CASSERQGHDSPLHF. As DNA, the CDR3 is TGTGCCAGCAGTGAAAGACAGGGTCACGATTCACCCCTCCACTTT. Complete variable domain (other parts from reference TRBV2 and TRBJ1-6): EPEVTQTPSHQVTQMGQEVILRCVPISNHLYFYWYRQILGQKVEFLVSFYNNEISEKSEIFDDQFSVERPDGSNFTLKIRSTKLEDSAMYFCASSERQGHDSPLHFGNGTRLTVT.

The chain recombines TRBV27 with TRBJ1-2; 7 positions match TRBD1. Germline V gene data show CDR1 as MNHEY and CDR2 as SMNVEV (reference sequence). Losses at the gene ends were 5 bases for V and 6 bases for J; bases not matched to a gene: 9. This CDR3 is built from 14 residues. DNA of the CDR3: TGTGCCAGCAGTCAATCCTCAGGGGGGGATGGCTACACCTTC. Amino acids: CASSQSSGGDGYTF.

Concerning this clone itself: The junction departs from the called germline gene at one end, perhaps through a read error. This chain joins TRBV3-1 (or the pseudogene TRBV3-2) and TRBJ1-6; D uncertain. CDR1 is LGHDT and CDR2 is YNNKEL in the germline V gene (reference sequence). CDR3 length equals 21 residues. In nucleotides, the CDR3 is TGTGCCAGCAGCAAAGAAGTCCTGGGGAACGTAAGGAGCTCCTATAATTCACCCCTCCACTTT. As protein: CASSKEVLGNVRSSYNSPLHF.

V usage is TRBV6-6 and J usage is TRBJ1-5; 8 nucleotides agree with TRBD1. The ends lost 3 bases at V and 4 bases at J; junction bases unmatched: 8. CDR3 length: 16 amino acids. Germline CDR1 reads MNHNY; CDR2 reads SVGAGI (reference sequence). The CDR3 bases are TGTGCCAGCAGTTATATAGCAGGGGGCGGGAATCAGCCCCAGCATTTT. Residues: CASSYIAGGGNQPQHF.

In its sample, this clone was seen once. As DNA, the CDR3 is TGTGCCAGCAGCTTGTCTGCAGGGGCCCCGCAAGAGACCCAGTACTTC. It yields the protein CASSLSAGAPQETQYF. The chain recombines TRBV5-4 with TRBJ2-5; tentative D call: TRBD1 (6 bases). V lost 1 base and J 2 bases, leaving 15 bases between the germline ends. The CDR3 has 16 residues. CDR1 and CDR2 from the germline V gene are SGHNT and YYREEE (reference sequence).